This TCR beta chain was sequenced in a study of regulatory T cells in long-lasting Graves disease. V lost 2 bases to trimming and J lost 10 bases, with 15 bases between them. Germline CDR1 reads SGHTA; CDR2 reads FQGNSA. This CDR3 spans 13 amino acids. In its sample, this clonotype was seen many times. Time point specified: persistent/refractory GD, antithyroid drugs over 5 years with positive TRAb. Researchers made the TCR library from RNA that was extracted from PBMCs. For TCR beta, libraries came from iRepertoire HTBI primers and Arm-PCR of CDR3 regions. TCRdb reprocessed the multiplex PCR reads with MiXCR, giving one entry per CDR3 protein. This sample has 600,000 to 850,000 distinct CDR3 sequences; 25% to 35% occur once, and the top ten carry under 50%.

The sample consisted of peripheral blood mononuclear cells (PBMCs), taken when the disease was refractory, from a patient treated with antithyroid drugs. This sequence originates from a female donor with Graves disease. This chain joins TRBV7-2 and TRBJ2-7; D might be TRBD1 (5 bases). CDR3 residues: CASSLRGRAGQYF. DNA of the CDR3: TGTGCCAGCAGCTTAAGGGGCAGGGCCGGTCAGTACTTC.